The text below deals with one TCR beta chain. Its antigen is currently unknown. The data are from a study of T cell responses to AZD1222 COVID-19 vaccine. Using immunoSEQ multiplex PCR, the repertoire was profiled, and TCRdb retains in-frame clones only, with some absent. The data contain approximately 79,000 clones, around 85% of them singletons. Germline assignment: CDR1 DFQATT and CDR2 SNEGSKA (reference sequence). Trimming shortened V by 3 bases and J by 1 base, and 15 bases separated the two germline ends. CDR3 size: 15 residues. Study-wide points: All repertoire sampling was performed exclusively after the peak T cell response. Donors in the cohort were predominantly white British and more often female, and clonal diversity was possibly underestimated.

The sequence was collected from an adult in good health. This chain connects TRBV20-1 to TRBJ1-1; D perhaps matches TRBD1 (6 bases). Sequencing used peripheral blood, obtained on day 0 of AZD1222 vaccination. The CDR3 spells CSASSLGHPNTEAFF. The CDR3 DNA reads TGCAGTGCTAGTTCCCTGGGACATCCGAACACTGAAGCTTTCTTT.